The 5 T cell receptor beta chains in this list originate from one sample, sequenced in a study of T cells in Graves' hyperthyroidism and ophthalmopathy. Researchers took RNA transcripts and amplified the TCR beta CDR3 regions from them. The HTBI primer set was used in a first-round RT-PCR of the TCR CDR3. Via MiXCR, TCRdb re-called the multiplex PCR reads, giving one row per CDR3 protein. The top ten clones hold approximately 32% of a sample with about 400,000 distinct CDR3 sequences, about 15% of them seen once. Sequenced material: blood. These receptors all stem from a woman aged 25-40 years with Graves' hyperthyroidism.

The rearrangement joins TRBV4-1 to TRBJ1-1; 8 bases agree with TRBD1. CDR1 is MGHRA, CDR2 YSYEKL, per germline. Trimming cost V 9 bases and J 4 bases; bases outside gene matches: 10. CDR3 length: 14 residues. CDR3 protein: CASNSRGPGTEAFF. The CDR3 region has the DNA TGCGCCAGTAACAGCAGGGGGCCCGGCACTGAAGCTTTCTTT.

This clonotype has only a few counts. The rearrangement links TRBV5-1 to TRBJ2-7, with TRBD2 matching 8 bases. The CDR3 covers 14 residues. V shed 5 bases, J shed 3 bases, and the junction held 7 bases outside the gene matches. Per the germline V gene, CDR1 is SGHRS and CDR2 is YFSETQ. The CDR3, as DNA: TGCGCCAGCAGGAAAGCGGGAGAGGTCTACGAGCAGTACTTC. It translates to CASRKAGEVYEQYF.

This clonotype was seen ten or more times. The chain combines TRBV27 with TRBJ2-7, with D tentatively TRBD1 (6 bases). The CDR3 has 16 amino acids. The ends were cut back, 0 bases at V and 0 bases at J, with 12 bases in the middle. CDR1 MNHEY and CDR2 SMNVEV come from the germline V gene (reference sequence). The CDR3 here is CASSLSPGQSSYEQYF. DNA for the CDR3: TGTGCCAGCAGTTTATCACCAGGACAGAGCTCCTACGAGCAGTACTTC.

This clonotype was seen many times. The rearrangement joins TRBV12-3 or TRBV12-4 to TRBJ2-1; 13 positions agree with TRBD2. V was clipped by 1 base and J by 5 bases; unmatched bases: 5. CDR3 length: 17 residues. The CDR3 DNA reads as TGTGCCAGCAGTTTAGAGGGGGGACTAGCGGGAAACAATGAGCAGTTCTTC. As protein: CASSLEGGLAGNNEQFF.

The chain has TRBV12-3 or TRBV12-4 and TRBJ2-7, with 10 bases matching TRBD2. The CDR3 consists of 15 residues. The J segment lost 3 bases and the V segment lost 10 bases, leaving 12 bases of the junction unmatched. This chain's CDR3 is CATSGEREGIYEQYF. The DNA of the CDR3 is TGTGCCACCTCAGGGGAGCGGGAGGGAATCTACGAGCAGTACTTC.